There are a few counts of the clone carrying this TCR beta chain. Its target is not known. These data belong to a study of blood T cells in healthy people across ages. Overall study findings and caveats: With age, beta diversity per million T cells declined roughly linearly, significantly by approximately 40.

Germline V lookup: CDR1 MNHEY, CDR2 SVGEGT. V dropped 2 bases and J dropped 3 bases, with 19 bases sitting between them. This CDR3 is built from 17 residues. With a J-beta primer mix and a sample-barcoded 5' primer, a second PCR ran about 7 to 12 cycles. TCRdb analysed the 5' RACE reads with MiXCR anew, one entry per CDR3 protein. The profile shows around 1.1 million distinct CDR3 sequences, under 40% of them singletons. The rearrangement links TRBV6-2 or TRBV6-3 to TRBJ1-2; unclear D gene. Sequencing used blood. The TCR comes from a young man in good health. Written as DNA, the CDR3 is TGTGCCAGCAGTTACGGGGTTATAACGGGGATCTACTATGGCTACACCTTC. Translated, it gives CASSYGVITGIYYGYTF.